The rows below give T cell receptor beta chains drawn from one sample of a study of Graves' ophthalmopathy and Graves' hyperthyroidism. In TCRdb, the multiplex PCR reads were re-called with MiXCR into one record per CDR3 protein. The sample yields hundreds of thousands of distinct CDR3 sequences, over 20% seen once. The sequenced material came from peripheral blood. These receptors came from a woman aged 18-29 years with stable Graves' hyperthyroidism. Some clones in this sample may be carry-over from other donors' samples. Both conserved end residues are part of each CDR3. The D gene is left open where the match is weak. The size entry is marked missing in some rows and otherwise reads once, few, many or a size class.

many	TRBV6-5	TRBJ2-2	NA	TGTGCCAGCCGGTACAGCAACACCGGGGAGCTGTTTTTT	CASRYSNTGELFF
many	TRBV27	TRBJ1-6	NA	TGTGCCTTCTCCCGGGGACCCAACAATTCACCCCTCCACTTT	CAFSRGPNNSPLHF
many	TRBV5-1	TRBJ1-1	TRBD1	TGCGCCAGCAGCTTCACGACAGGGGGAGGCTCTGAAGCTTTCTTT	CASSFTTGGGSEAFF
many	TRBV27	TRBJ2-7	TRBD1	TGTGCCAGCAGTTTAATTAAGTACTCGGACAGGGCCCCGGACGAGCAGTACTTC	CASSLIKYSDRAPDEQYF
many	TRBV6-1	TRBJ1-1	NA	TGTGCCAGCAGTGAGATGGGTAGGGTTACTGAAGCTTTCTTT	CASSEMGRVTEAFF
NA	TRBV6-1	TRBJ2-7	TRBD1	TGTGCCAGCATCCCAGGACAGGCGCCCTCCTACGAGCAGTACTTC	CASIPGQAPSYEQYF
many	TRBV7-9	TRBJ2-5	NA	TGTGCCAGCCGAGCCCTTGGAAACCAAGAGACCCAGTACTTC	CASRALGNQETQYF
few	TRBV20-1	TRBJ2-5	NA	TGCAGTGCTAGCCCGGTTAAGAGAACAGGACAAGAGACCCAGTACTTC	CSASPVKRTGQETQYF
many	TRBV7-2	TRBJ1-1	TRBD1	TGTGCCAGCAGCTTATTAGACAGGGAAACTGAAGCTTTCTTT	CASSLLDRETEAFF
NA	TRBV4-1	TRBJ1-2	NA	TGCGCCAGCAGCCAAGATTTGGGCACCCCAGCTAACTATGGCTACACCTTC	CASSQDLGTPANYGYTF
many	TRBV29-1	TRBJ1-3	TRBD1	TGCAGCGCCTGGACAGGGCATGGAAACACCATATATTTT	CSAWTGHGNTIYF
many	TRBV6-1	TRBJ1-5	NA	TGTGCCAGCAGTGTAAGGAGGAATCAGCCCCAGCATTTT	CASSVRRNQPQHF
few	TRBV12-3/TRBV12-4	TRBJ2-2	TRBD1	TGTGCCAGCACCCTAGGGGGGACAGGTCGGGCCACCGGGGAGCTGTTTTTT	CASTLGGTGRATGELFF
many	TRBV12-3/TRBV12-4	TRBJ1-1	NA	TGTGCCAGCAGTTTCGGTCGAACTGAAGCTTTCTTT	CASSFGRTEAFF
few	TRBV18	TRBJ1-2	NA	TGTGCCAGCTCACCAGTAATCGGCTACACCTTC	CASSPVIGYTF
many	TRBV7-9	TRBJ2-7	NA	TGTGCCAGCAGCTTCGAGTCCGGGTACGAGCAGTACTTC	CASSFESGYEQYF
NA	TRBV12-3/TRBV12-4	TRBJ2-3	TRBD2	TGTGCCAGCAGTTCCCTTAGCGGGGCAGATACGCAGTATTTT	CASSSLSGADTQYF
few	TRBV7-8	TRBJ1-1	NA	TGTGCCAGCAGAAATTTAGGTTGGGGGCGCATAACTGAAGCTTTCTTT	CASRNLGWGRITEAFF
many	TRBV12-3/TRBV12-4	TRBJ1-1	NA	TGTGCCAGCAGTCCCTCCCGGGACACTGAAGCTTTCTTT	CASSPSRDTEAFF
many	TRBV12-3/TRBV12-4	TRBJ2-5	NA	TGTGCCAGCAGCCACGGACTCCTACAAGAGACCCAGTACTTC	CASSHGLLQETQYF
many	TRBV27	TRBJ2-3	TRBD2	TGTGCCAGCAGTCCGATTGGGCTAGCGGGACTTGCCACAGATACGCAGTATTTT	CASSPIGLAGLATDTQYF
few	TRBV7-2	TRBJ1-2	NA	TGTGCCAGCAGCTTAGACCAACCTAACTATGGCTACACCTTC	CASSLDQPNYGYTF
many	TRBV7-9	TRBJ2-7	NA	TGTGCCAGCAGCCCGGGAGTTATAACCTACGAGCAGTACTTC	CASSPGVITYEQYF
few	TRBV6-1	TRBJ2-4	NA	TGTGCCAGCAGCGCCGGGTCGCGACTAGCCAAAAACATTCAGTACTTC	CASSAGSRLAKNIQYF
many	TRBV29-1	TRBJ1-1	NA	TGCAGCGTCGCACTATTGGGGGGCACTGAAGCTTTCTTT	CSVALLGGTEAFF
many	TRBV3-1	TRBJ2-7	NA	TGTGCCAGCAGCTCGAAAGGGGCGCTAGCGTCGTACTTC	CASSSKGALASYF
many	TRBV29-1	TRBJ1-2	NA	TGCAGCGTTAGCAGGGGCCAGGAAAGCTACACCTTC	CSVSRGQESYTF
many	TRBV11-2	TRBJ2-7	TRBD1	TGTGCCAGCGGCCTACGGACAGGGGGAGGAGAGCAGTACTTC	CASGLRTGGGEQYF
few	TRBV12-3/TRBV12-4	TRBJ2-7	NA	TGTGCCAGCCCGAGGGGGAGCGAGCAGTACTTC	CASPRGSEQYF
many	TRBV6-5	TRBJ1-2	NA	TGTGCCAGCGGGGGGTCGGGGGAAGTGCACTATGGCTACACCTTC	CASGGSGEVHYGYTF
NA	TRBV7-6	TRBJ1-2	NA	TGTGCCAGCAGCTTAGGACTCAGCTATGGCTACACCTTC	CASSLGLSYGYTF
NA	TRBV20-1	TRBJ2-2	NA	TGCAGTGCTAGCATGTTACAGGGCCCCGGGGAGCTGTTTTTT	CSASMLQGPGELFF
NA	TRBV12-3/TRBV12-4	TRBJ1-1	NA	TGTGCCAGCAGTCCCCACCCGATGGGAAGTAACACTGAAGCTTTCTTT	CASSPHPMGSNTEAFF
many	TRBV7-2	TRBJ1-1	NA	TGTGCCAGCAGCTTTTACCCAGTTCAGAACACTGAAGCTTTCTTT	CASSFYPVQNTEAFF
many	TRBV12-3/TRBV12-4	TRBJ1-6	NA	TGTGCCAGCAGTCTGGACATTTCGGCACCCCTCCACTTT	CASSLDISAPLHF
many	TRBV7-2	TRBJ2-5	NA	TGTGCCAGCAGCCTTGACATAGAGACCCAGTACTTC	CASSLDIETQYF
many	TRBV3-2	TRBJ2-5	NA	TGTGCCAGCAGCCAAGGATCCGGGACAGGGGGTGGAGAGACCCAGTACTTC	CASSQGSGTGGGETQYF
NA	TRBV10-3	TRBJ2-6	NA	TGTGCCACCCGGGACGGCATCACGGCATCCGGGGCCAACGTCCTGACTTTC	CATRDGITASGANVLTF
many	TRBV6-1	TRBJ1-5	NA	TGTGCCAGCAGCCCCGGGGGGGGGCGTCAGCCCCAGCATTTT	CASSPGGGRQPQHF
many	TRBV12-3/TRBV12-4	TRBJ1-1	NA	TGTGCCAGCAGTTTTGGTGGTTCCACTGAAGCTTTCTTT	CASSFGGSTEAFF
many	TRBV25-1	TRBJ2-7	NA	TGTGCCAGCAGTGAATCTGTAATCGGAGGCGCCTACGAGCAGTACTTC	CASSESVIGGAYEQYF
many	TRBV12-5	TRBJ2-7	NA	TGTGCTAGTGGTTCCCTACTCCGGGACCAAGGGGACGAGCAGTACTTC	CASGSLLRDQGDEQYF
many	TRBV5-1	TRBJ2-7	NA	TGCGCCAGCAGCCTGCCCGGGGGTGGAGGCCCCTACTACGAGCAGTACTTC	CASSLPGGGGPYYEQYF
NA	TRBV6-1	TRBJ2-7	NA	TGTGCCAGCAGCCCCTGGGGAGCGAGCTCCTACGAGCAGTACTTC	CASSPWGASSYEQYF
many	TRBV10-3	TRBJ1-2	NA	TGTGCCATCAGTGACTCGGACATGTCAAGAGGCTACACCTTC	CAISDSDMSRGYTF
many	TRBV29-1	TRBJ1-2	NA	TGCAGCGTTGAAGATCAGTTTAACTATGGCTACACCTTC	CSVEDQFNYGYTF
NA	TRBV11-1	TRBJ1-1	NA	TGTGCCAGCAGCTTAGAGGGCAGGGAGAACACTGAAGCTTTCTTT	CASSLEGRENTEAFF
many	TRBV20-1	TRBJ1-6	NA	TGCAGTGCCGGGACCGCCTTAAAAGCGGCCCTCCACTTT	CSAGTALKAALHF
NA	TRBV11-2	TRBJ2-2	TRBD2	TGTGCCAGCAGCTATGCCGGGACTAGCGGGGGGGCCTTGGGCGGGGAGCTGTTTTTT	CASSYAGTSGGALGGELFF
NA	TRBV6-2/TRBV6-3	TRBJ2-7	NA	TGTGCCAGCAGCGACCAGCCGCTCTCCAACTACGAGCAGTACTTC	CASSDQPLSNYEQYF
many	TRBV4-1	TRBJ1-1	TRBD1	TGCGCCAGCAGCCCGCAGGGGGGACTTATGACTGAAGCTTTCTTT	CASSPQGGLMTEAFF
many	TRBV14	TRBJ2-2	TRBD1	TGTGCCAGCAGCCAGACAGGGGCGACGAACACCGGGGAGCTGTTTTTT	CASSQTGATNTGELFF
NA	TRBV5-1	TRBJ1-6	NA	TGCGCCAGCAGCTTGTCCGCGGGTTCACCCCTCCACTTT	CASSLSAGSPLHF
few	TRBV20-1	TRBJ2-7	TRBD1	TGCAGTGTCCAGGCAGCCACAGGGGCGGACGAGCAGTACTTC	CSVQAATGADEQYF
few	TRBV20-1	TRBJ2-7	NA	TGCAGCGCCTACAGGGACTCATACGAGCAGTACTTC	CSAYRDSYEQYF
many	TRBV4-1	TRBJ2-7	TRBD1	TGCGCCAGCAGCCAACAGGGGGACAGGGCCTACGAGCAGTACTTC	CASSQQGDRAYEQYF
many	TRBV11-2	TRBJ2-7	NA	TGTGCCAGCCGTGTTCGGACCGAATCCTACGAGCAGTACTTC	CASRVRTESYEQYF
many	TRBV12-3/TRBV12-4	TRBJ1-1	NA	TGTGCCAGCAGTTTACCCCCGAACACTGAAGCTTTCTTT	CASSLPPNTEAFF
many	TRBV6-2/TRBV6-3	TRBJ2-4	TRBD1	TGTGCCAGCAGTTACCCCGGGACAGGCGGTAACATTAAGTACTTC	CASSYPGTGGNIKYF
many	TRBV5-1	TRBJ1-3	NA	TGCGCCAGCAGCTCCGACCGTTACTCTGGAAACACCATATATTTT	CASSSDRYSGNTIYF